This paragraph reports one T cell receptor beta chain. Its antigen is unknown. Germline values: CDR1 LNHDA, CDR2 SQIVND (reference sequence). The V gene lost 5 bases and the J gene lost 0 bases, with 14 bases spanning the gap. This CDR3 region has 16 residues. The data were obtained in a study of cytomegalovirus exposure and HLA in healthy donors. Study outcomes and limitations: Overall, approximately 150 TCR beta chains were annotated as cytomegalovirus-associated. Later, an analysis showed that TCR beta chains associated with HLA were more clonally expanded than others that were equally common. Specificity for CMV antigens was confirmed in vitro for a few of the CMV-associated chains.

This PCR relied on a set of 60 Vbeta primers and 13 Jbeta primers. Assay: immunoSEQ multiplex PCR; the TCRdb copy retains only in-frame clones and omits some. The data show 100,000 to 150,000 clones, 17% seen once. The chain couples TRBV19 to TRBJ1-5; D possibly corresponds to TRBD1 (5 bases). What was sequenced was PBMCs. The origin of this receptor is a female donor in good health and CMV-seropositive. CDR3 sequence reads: CASSRQGYYSNQPQHF. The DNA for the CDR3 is TGTGCCAGTAGTCGGCAGGGTTACTATAGCAATCAGCCCCAGCATTTT.